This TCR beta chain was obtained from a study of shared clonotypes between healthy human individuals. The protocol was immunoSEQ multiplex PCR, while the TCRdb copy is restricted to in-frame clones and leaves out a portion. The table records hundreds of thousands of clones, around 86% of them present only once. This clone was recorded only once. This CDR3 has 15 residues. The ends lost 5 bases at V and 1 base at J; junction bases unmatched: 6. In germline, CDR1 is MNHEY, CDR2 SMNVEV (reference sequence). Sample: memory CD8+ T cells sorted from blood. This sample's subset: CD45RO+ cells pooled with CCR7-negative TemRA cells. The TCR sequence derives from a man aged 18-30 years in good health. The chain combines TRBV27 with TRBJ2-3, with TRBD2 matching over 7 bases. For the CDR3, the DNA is TGTGCCAGCAGTATCCCTCGGGAGGGCACAGATACGCAGTATTTT. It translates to CASSIPREGTDTQYF.